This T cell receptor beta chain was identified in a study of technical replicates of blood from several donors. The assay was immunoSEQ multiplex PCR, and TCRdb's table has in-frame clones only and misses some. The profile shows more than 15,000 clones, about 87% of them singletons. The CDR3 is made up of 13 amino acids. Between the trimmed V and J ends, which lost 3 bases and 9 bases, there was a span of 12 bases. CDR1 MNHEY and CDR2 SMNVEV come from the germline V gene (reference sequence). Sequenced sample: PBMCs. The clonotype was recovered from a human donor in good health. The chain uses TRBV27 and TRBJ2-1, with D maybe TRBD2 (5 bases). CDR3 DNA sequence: TGTGCCAGCAGTTTGGGCATCGAGGGTGAGCAGTTCTTC. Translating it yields CASSLGIEGEQFF.